This T cell receptor beta chain was retrieved from a study of spatial heterogeneity in lung cancer. This clonotype ranks as medium-sized. Its antigen remains unidentified. TCRdb processed the 5' RACE reads anew with MiXCR; each CDR3 protein has one entry. Found here are about 6,000 distinct CDR3 sequences, about 15% of them singletons; the top ten hold approximately 10%. Time point described: sample taken at primary tumor resection. Study observations and caveats: Expanded intratumoral alpha and beta TCR counts tracked tumor mutation counts.

The TCR originated in a male donor with early-stage non-small cell lung cancer. Sample: lung tumor tissue, taken at surgery.

For the CDR3, the DNA is TGTGCCAGTACCCCGTCGCCGGAGCCCCCCCAGCCCCAGCATTTT. It is translated as CASTPSPEPPQPQHF. V and J are TRBV19 and TRBJ1-5; D is uncertain. CDR3 length equals 15 residues. V dropped 7 bases and J dropped 7 bases, with 20 bases sitting between them. The germline gives CDR1 LNHDA, CDR2 SQIVND (reference sequence). Together with reference TRBV19 and TRBJ1-5, the CDR3 gives the full variable domain: DGGITQSPKYLFRKEGQNVTLSCEQNLNHDAMYWYRQDPGQGLRLIYYSQIVNDFQKGDIAEGYSVSREKKESFPLTVTSAQKNPTAFYLCASTPSPEPPQPQHFGDGTRLSIL.